This T cell receptor (beta chain) stems from a study of radiotherapy plus CTLA-4 blockade in lung cancer. Study-level information: Patients showed objective responses in roughly 18% of cases, and disease control was achieved by about 30%.

The germline CDR1 and CDR2 sequences are SNHLY and FYNNEI. CDR3 length equals 14 residues. V dropped 2 bases and J dropped 2 bases, with 9 bases sitting between them. TCRdb's table, derived via immunoSEQ multiplex PCR, lists solely in-frame clones and lacks some. The data show 120,000 or so clones, 70% to 90% seen once. Focal radiation and CTLA-4 blockade (ipilimumab) were tested in chemo-refractory metastatic non-small-cell lung cancer patients. The receptor was derived from a human donor with non-small cell lung cancer that progressed on radiotherapy plus ipilimumab. The chain combines TRBV2 with TRBJ2-5, with D unresolved. The input for sequencing was peripheral blood, taken from a patient treated with radiotherapy plus ipilimumab. For the CDR3, the DNA is TGTGCCAGCAGTGAAAGTGGCCTTCAAGAGACCCAGTACTTC. Amino acid sequence: CASSESGLQETQYF.